The rows below give T cell receptor beta chains drawn from one sample of a study of T cell clonotyping in hematopoietic cell transplantation. The protocol was immunoSEQ multiplex PCR, while the TCRdb copy is restricted to in-frame clones and leaves out a portion. The sample holds approximately 42,000 clones, 95% seen once. Sequencing was performed on peripheral blood mononuclear cells. The receptors stem from a man aged 30 to 45 in good health. Some clones in this sample may be carry-over from other donors' samples. Both conserved end residues are part of each CDR3. The D gene is left open where the match is weak. Clone size is shown for a subset of rows, as once, few, many or a class of expanded clone.

D gene,J gene,V gene,clone size,CDR3 DNA,CDR3 protein
TRBD1,TRBJ2-3,TRBV4-1,.,TGCGCCAGCAGCCAAGACGACAGGGCCACAGATACGCAGTATTTT,CASSQDDRATDTQYF
.,TRBJ1-2,TRBV6-5,.,TGTGCCAGCAGTCCCCGGGACCCCCGAGAGTCCGGCTACACCTTC,CASSPRDPRESGYTF
.,TRBJ1-1,TRBV5-1,.,TGCGCCAGCAGCGAGCGACAGGTTAGGACTGAAGCTTTCTTT,CASSERQVRTEAFF
TRBD1,TRBJ2-3,TRBV6-5,.,TGTGCCAGCAGTTACCGACAGGGGGAAACGCAGTATTTT,CASSYRQGETQYF
.,TRBJ2-7,TRBV7-2,once,TGTGCCAGCAGCCCCGGTTACGAGCAGTACTTC,CASSPGYEQYF
TRBD2,TRBJ2-5,TRBV7-2,.,TGTGCCAGCGGAATAACTAGCGGGGGGGGTACGGAGACCCAGTACTTC,CASGITSGGGTETQYF
.,TRBJ2-2,TRBV7-7,few,TGTGCTAGCAGCTTAGACCTAAACACCGGGGAGCTGTTTTTT,CASSLDLNTGELFF
.,TRBJ1-1,TRBV11-2,.,TGTGCCAGCAGCCCGACATTGAACACTGAAGCTTTCTTT,CASSPTLNTEAFF
.,TRBJ1-5,TRBV7-2,few,TGTGCCAGCAGCTTAGTGGCAGGCAATCAGCCCCAGCATTTT,CASSLVAGNQPQHF
.,TRBJ1-5,TRBV7-9,.,TGTGCCAGCAGCTTAGACGGGAGGCCCCAGCATTTT,CASSLDGRPQHF
.,TRBJ2-3,TRBV4-1,.,TGCGCCAGCAGCCAAGATGGCATTCGAGATACGCAGTATTTT,CASSQDGIRDTQYF
.,TRBJ1-4,TRBV6-6,.,TGTGCCAGCAGTTACTCGGGTTATGAAAAACTGTTTTTT,CASSYSGYEKLFF